Listed here are 17 T cell receptor beta chains from one sample, sequenced in a study of blood T cell repertoires in COVID-19. TCRdb keeps only in-frame clones here, not all; method: immunoSEQ multiplex PCR. Of roughly 230,000 clones listed, around 85% are singletons. Sequencing was done on a sample of peripheral blood. These TCRs come from a man aged 50-60 years with COVID-19, enrolled during active disease.

The gene calls are TRBV30 and TRBJ1-1; unclear D gene. V lost 4 bases and J 1 base, leaving 13 bases between the germline ends. The germline CDR1 and CDR2 sequences are GTSNPN and SVGIG (reference sequence). The CDR3 has 14 residues. CDR3 sequence reads: CAWTRVPENTEAFF. CDR3 DNA sequence: TGTGCCTGGACCCGGGTCCCCGAGAACACTGAAGCTTTCTTT.

The CDR3 DNA reads as TGTGCCAGTAAAACAGGATACACCGGGGAGCTGTTTTTT. Its protein product is CASKTGYTGELFF. The V gene is TRBV19, the J gene TRBJ2-2; weak D call: TRBD1 (5 bases). Germline V lookup: CDR1 LNHDA, CDR2 SQIVND (reference sequence). Trimming removed 7 bases from V and 3 bases from J, with 9 bases in between. The CDR3 runs to 13 residues.

This sequence joins TRBV5-1 and TRBJ1-2, with 7 bases fitting TRBD1. The CDR3 spans 15 residues. The V gene end was trimmed by 4 bases and the J gene end by 4 bases; junction bases not matched to a gene: 10. Germline CDR1 and CDR2: SGHRS and YFSETQ. CDR3 nucleotide sequence: TGCGCCAGCAGCCGTCGACAGGGAGAAACCTATGGCTACACCTTC. It specifies CASSRRQGETYGYTF.

The chain uses TRBV5-1 and TRBJ1-1; 7 bases match TRBD1. The CDR3 covers 16 residues. CDR1 and CDR2 (germline): SGHRS, YFSETQ. Unmatched junction bases numbered 7, after V lost 2 bases and J lost 0 bases. CDR3 loop: CASSLDRASLNTEAFF. The CDR3 DNA is TGCGCCAGCAGCTTAGACAGGGCCTCCTTGAACACTGAAGCTTTCTTT.

This clone appeared a single time. The chain recombines TRBV2 with TRBJ1-4; D is possibly TRBD1 (6 bases). CDR1 is SNHLY and CDR2 is FYNNEI in the germline V gene. The CDR3 sequence is 14 residues long. V gave up 7 bases and J gave up 7 bases, with 16 bases separating them. CDR3 residues: CASISWGLGEKLFF. The CDR3 coding sequence is TGTGCCAGCATATCCTGGGGGCTTGGTGAAAAACTGTTTTTT.

The chain has TRBV6-5 and TRBJ1-2; D might be TRBD1 (5 bases). CDR3 length: 11 amino acids. CDR1 is MNHEY and CDR2 is SVGAGI in the germline V gene. The germline V and J ends were trimmed by 11 bases and 8 bases, with 15 bases remaining between them. Here the CDR3 DNA reads TGTGCCTCCGCGGGGGGGGAAGGCTACACCTTC. Translating it yields CASAGGEGYTF.

The J gene is TRBJ2-3, the V gene TRBV15, with a possible D match to TRBD2 (6 bases). V was shortened by 3 bases and J by 2 bases, with 18 bases between the two germline ends. There are 17 residues in the CDR3. Germline V gene sequence: CDR1 LNHNV, CDR2 YYDKDF (reference sequence). In nucleotides, the CDR3 is TGTGCCACCAGCAGGCCCGGGACTTTGGGGGTCACAGATACGCAGTATTTT. Its translation: CATSRPGTLGVTDTQYF. The variable domain in full, with the rest retrieved from reference TRBV15 and TRBJ2-3, is DAMVIQNPRYQVTQFGKPVTLSCSQTLNHNVMYWYQQKSSQAPKLLFHYYDKDFNNEADTPDNFQSRRPNTSFCFLDIRSPGLGDTAMYLCATSRPGTLGVTDTQYFGPGTRLTVL.

The chain links TRBV24-1 to TRBJ1-5; no clear D. The CDR3 extends over 13 amino acids. Trimming shortened V by 1 base and J by 4 bases, and 4 bases separated the two germline ends. CDR1 KGHDR and CDR2 SFDVKD come from the germline V gene. CDR3 region: CATSDFPNQPQHF. The CDR3 bases are TGTGCCACCAGTGATTTTCCTAATCAGCCCCAGCATTTT.

The CDR3 loop reads CASSLGAFEQYF. CDR3 nucleotide sequence: TGCGCCAGCAGCTTGGGGGCCTTCGAGCAGTACTTC. V is TRBV5-1 and J is TRBJ2-7, with no clear D. The germline V gene encodes CDR1 SGHRS and CDR2 YFSETQ. This CDR3 is 12 amino acids long. Trimming pared 0 bases from V and 6 bases from J, leaving 7 bases between.

This CDR3 is CASSLSQDYGYTF. The CDR3 DNA reads as TGTGCCAGCAGTTTATCACAGGACTATGGCTACACCTTC. The V gene is TRBV28, the J gene TRBJ1-2, with a tentative D call TRBD1 (5 bases). This CDR3 has 13 residues. The V gene's germline CDR1 is MDHEN and CDR2 SYDVKM. V was trimmed by 1 base and J by 3 bases, leaving 6 bases between them.

The rearrangement joins TRBV7-6 to TRBJ1-3, with a tentative D call TRBD1 (6 bases). The germline V gene encodes CDR1 SGHVS and CDR2 FNYEAQ. The V end was cut by 0 bases, the J end by 3 bases, with 9 bases between. The CDR3 loop spans 15 amino acids. CDR3 DNA: TGTGCCAGCAGCTTAGCGCAGGGGAATGGAAACACCATATATTTT. It specifies CASSLAQGNGNTIYF.

J is TRBJ2-2 and V is TRBV27; 11 bases line up with TRBD1. The CDR3 is 15 amino acids. V gave up 5 bases and J gave up 5 bases; unmatched junction bases: 4. CDR1 MNHEY and CDR2 SMNVEV come from the germline V gene (reference sequence). The CDR3 is CASSPGQGATGELFF. Written as DNA, the CDR3 is TGTGCCAGCAGTCCTGGACAGGGGGCGACCGGGGAGCTGTTTTTT.

The rearrangement uses TRBV9 and TRBJ2-5; no reliable D call. CDR1 and CDR2 (germline): SGDLS, YYNGEE. V gave up 0 bases and J gave up 5 bases, with 8 bases separating them. There are 13 residues in the CDR3. The DNA of the CDR3 is TGTGCCAGCAGCGTAGCGGTTCTTGAGACCCAGTACTTC. Its protein product is CASSVAVLETQYF.

The chain is built from TRBV29-1 and TRBJ1-5; D is perhaps TRBD1 (6 bases). The CDR3 has 13 residues. Looked up from germline, CDR1 is SQVTM and CDR2 is ANQGSEA. V dropped 7 bases and J dropped 3 bases, with 13 bases sitting between them. CDR3 residues: CSAADRDNQPQHF. The CDR3 region has the DNA TGCAGCGCCGCGGACAGAGACAATCAGCCCCAGCATTTT.

This chain uses TRBV28 with TRBJ1-3, with a tentative D call TRBD1 (5 bases). Looked up from germline, CDR1 is MDHEN and CDR2 is SYDVKM. The CDR3 is made up of 16 amino acids. Trimming left V 7 bases short and J 1 base short, with 17 bases between. Written as DNA, the CDR3 is TGTGCCAGCAAAGGGGCGGACCCTACGTCTGGAAACACCATATATTTT. It yields the protein CASKGADPTSGNTIYF.

This chain joins TRBV4-3 and TRBJ2-1, with 9 nucleotides matching TRBD2. The CDR3 totals 15 residues. Germline loops: CDR1 LGHNA, CDR2 YSLEER. The V and J ends lost 3 bases and 3 bases, in that order; junction bases with no gene match: 3. DNA of the CDR3: TGCGCCAGCAGCCATGCGGGGGGGTTCTACAATGAGCAGTTCTTC. As protein: CASSHAGGFYNEQFF.

The CDR3 DNA sequence: TGTGCCAGCAGCTTGCGACAAGATCATAATGAAAAACTGTTTTTT. Translated: CASSLRQDHNEKLFF. The chain employs TRBV5-4 and TRBJ1-4; D call uncertain. Germline V gene lookup returns CDR1 SGHNT and CDR2 YYREEE (reference sequence). V was pared by 1 base and J by 4 bases, with 11 bases between. This CDR3 spans 15 amino acids.